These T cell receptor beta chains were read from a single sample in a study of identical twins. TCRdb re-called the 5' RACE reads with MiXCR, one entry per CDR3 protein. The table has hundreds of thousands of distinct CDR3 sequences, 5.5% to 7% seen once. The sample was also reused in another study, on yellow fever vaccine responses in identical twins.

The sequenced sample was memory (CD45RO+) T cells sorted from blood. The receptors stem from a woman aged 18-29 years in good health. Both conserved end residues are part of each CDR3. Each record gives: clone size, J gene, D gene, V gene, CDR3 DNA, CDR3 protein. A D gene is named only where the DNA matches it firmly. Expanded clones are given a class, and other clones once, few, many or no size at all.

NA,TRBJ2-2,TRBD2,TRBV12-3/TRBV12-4,TGTGCCAGCAGCGCTCGACTAGCGGGGGCCAACACCGGGGAGCTGTTTTTT,CASSARLAGANTGELFF
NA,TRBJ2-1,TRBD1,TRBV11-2,TGTGCCAGCAGCTTGTCGGGGACAGGGAGCGGCAATGAGCAGTTCTTC,CASSLSGTGSGNEQFF
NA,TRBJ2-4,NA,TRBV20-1,TGCAGTGCTCGCGGGGAGGCGAACATTCAGTACTTC,CSARGEANIQYF
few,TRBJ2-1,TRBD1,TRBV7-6,TGTGCCAGCAGCTTAGCGAGGACAGGCTCTGAGCAGTTCTTC,CASSLARTGSEQFF
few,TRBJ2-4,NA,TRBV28,TGTGCCAGCAGCACTCTCCCGGGACTCCAAGACATTCAGTACTTC,CASSTLPGLQDIQYF
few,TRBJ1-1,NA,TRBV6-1,TGTGCCAGCAGTGAATTAAGGAACACTGAAGCTTTCTTT,CASSELRNTEAFF
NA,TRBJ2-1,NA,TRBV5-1,TGCGCCAGCGGGCTGGGCGGGGGCGAATACAATGAGCAGTTCTTC,CASGLGGGEYNEQFF
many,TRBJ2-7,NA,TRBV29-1,TGCAGCGTTGCTTGGCAGGGGTTACACGAGCAGTACTTC,CSVAWQGLHEQYF
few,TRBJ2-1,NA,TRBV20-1,TGCAGTGCCCCGAAGGGGGTCAATGAGCAGTTCTTC,CSAPKGVNEQFF
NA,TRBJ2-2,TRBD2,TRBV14,TGTGCCAGCAGCCAAGTAGCGGGAGGGCCCCCCCGGGCGGAGCTGTTTTTT,CASSQVAGGPPRAELFF
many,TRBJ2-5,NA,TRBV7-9,TGTGCCAGCAGCTTTGGGGAAGAGACCCAGTACTTC,CASSFGEETQYF
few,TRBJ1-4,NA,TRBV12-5,TGTGCTAGTGGTTTGTACGGGCTAGGAGAAAAACTGTTTTTT,CASGLYGLGEKLFF
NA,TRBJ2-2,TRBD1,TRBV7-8,TGTGCCAGCATGGGAGGGACAGGGCGCGGCACCGGGGAGCTGTTTTTT,CASMGGTGRGTGELFF
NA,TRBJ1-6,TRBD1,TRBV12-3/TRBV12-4,TGTGCCAGCAGTCCTAGCAGGGGGGGGAATTCACCCCTCCACTTT,CASSPSRGGNSPLHF
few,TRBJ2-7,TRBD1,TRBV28,TGTGCCAGCAGTCCACCGGGACAGAGCTCCTACGAGCAGTACTTC,CASSPPGQSSYEQYF
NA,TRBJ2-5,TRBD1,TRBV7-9,TGTGCCAGCAGCCGGGGGACAGGGGCGAACCAAGAGACCCAGTACTTC,CASSRGTGANQETQYF
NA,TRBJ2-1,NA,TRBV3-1,TGTGCCAGCAGCGGACGGACTCAGGGGCATGAGCAGTTCTTC,CASSGRTQGHEQFF
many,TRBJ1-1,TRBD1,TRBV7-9,TGTGCCAGCAGCTTCGCGTCCGGGACAGGAGCTTTCTTT,CASSFASGTGAFF
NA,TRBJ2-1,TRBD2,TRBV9,TGTGCCAGCAGCGTAGCCCCTAGCGGGAGATACAATGAGCAGTTCTTC,CASSVAPSGRYNEQFF
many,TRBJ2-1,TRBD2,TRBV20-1,TGCAGTGCTAGTTCCAGCGGGGGGGTAGGTGAGCAGTTCTTC,CSASSSGGVGEQFF
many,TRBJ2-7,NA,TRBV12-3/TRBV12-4,TGTGCCAGCAGTTTTGGGAGCTACGAGCAGTACTTC,CASSFGSYEQYF
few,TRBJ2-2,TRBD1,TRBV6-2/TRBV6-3,TGTGCCAGTCGGCGACAGGGGGCAGTCGCCGGGGAGCTGTTTTTT,CASRRQGAVAGELFF
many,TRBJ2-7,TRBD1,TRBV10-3,TGTGCCATCAGTGAGTCGCGGACAGGGAAGTCTCACGAGCAGTACTTC,CAISESRTGKSHEQYF
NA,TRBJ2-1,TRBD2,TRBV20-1,TGCAGTGCCGCCCGGGGGGGTTTCTTCGATGAGCAGTTCTTC,CSAARGGFFDEQFF
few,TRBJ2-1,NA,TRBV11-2,TGTGCCAGCAGCCCACGTCCCGGGGATGAGCAGTTCTTC,CASSPRPGDEQFF
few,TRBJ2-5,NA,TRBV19,TGTGCCAGTAGTACGCGGGACAGCTATCAAGAGACCCAGTACTTC,CASSTRDSYQETQYF
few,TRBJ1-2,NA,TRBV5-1,TGCGCCAGCAGCTTACAGAGTGGGTATGGCTACACCTTC,CASSLQSGYGYTF
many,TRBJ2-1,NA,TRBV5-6,TGTGCCAGCAGCTTGTCCTGGGGGCTGTACAATGAGCAGTTCTTC,CASSLSWGLYNEQFF
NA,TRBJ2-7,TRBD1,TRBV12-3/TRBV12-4,TGTGCCAGCAGCCCGGACAGGGGAGTTTTTGCCGGCTACGAGCAGTACTTC,CASSPDRGVFAGYEQYF
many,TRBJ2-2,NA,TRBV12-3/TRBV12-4,TGTGCCAGCAGCTTGACCCCTGGGGCCGGGGAGCTGTTTTTT,CASSLTPGAGELFF
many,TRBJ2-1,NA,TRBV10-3,TGTGCCATCAGTGATCGGCCTAGCGTATACAATGAGCAGTTCTTC,CAISDRPSVYNEQFF
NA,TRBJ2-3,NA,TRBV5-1,TGCGCCAGCAGCTTGGCCGGTTCGAAAACTAGCACAGATACGCAGTATTTT,CASSLAGSKTSTDTQYF
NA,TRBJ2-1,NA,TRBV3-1,TGTGCCAGCAGCCCTCGGGGTTCCTACAATGAGCAGTTCTTC,CASSPRGSYNEQFF
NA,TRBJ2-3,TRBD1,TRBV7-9,TGTGCCAGCAGATGGACAGGGATGAGGACAGATACGCAGTATTTT,CASRWTGMRTDTQYF
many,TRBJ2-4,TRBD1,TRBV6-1,TGTGCCAGCAACGCGAAGGACAGGGTCGGAAACATTCAGTACTTC,CASNAKDRVGNIQYF
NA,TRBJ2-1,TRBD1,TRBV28,TGTGCCAGCAGTTTATATCGACAGGGGGCGGGGAATGAGCAGTTCTTC,CASSLYRQGAGNEQFF